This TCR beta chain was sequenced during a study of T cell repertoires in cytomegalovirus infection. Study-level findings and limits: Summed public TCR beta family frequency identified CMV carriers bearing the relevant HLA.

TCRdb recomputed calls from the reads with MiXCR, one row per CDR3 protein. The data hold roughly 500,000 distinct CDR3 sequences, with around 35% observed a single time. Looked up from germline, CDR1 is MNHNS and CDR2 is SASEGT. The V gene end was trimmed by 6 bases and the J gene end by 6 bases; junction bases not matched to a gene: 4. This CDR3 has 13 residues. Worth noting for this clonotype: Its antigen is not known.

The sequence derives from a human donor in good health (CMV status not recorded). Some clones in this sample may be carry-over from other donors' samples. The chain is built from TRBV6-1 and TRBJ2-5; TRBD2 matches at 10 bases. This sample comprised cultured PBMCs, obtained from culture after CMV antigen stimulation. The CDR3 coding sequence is TGTGCCAGCAGGCCGGGACTAGCGAAGACCCAGTACTTC. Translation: CASRPGLAKTQYF.